The sequence of this TCR beta chain was determined in a study of T cells in Graves' hyperthyroidism and ophthalmopathy. Overall study findings and caveats: A model of 13 V-J features distinguished ophthalmopathy from stable hyperthyroidism. A median about 6.2 months before onset, the model predicted ophthalmopathy. Blood also showed most of the thyroid clonotypes that were expanded above 0.001.

Reasons for excluding patients were uncontrolled infection, other autoimmune disease, pregnancy or lactation. The germline V and J ends were trimmed by 0 bases and 5 bases, with 13 bases remaining between them. This CDR3 has 14 residues. Germline V gene sequence: CDR1 SQVTM, CDR2 ANQGSEA. The investigators amplified TCR beta CDR3 regions from RNA transcripts. First-round RT-PCR of the TCR CDR3 relied on the HTBI primer set. TCRdb ran MiXCR on the multiplex PCR reads and lists one entry per CDR3 protein. Altogether about 380,000 distinct CDR3 sequences are present, around a sixth being singletons, with the ten largest covering 40% to 45%. Note on this clonotype: Its target is unknown.

This receptor was obtained from a young man with Graves' ophthalmopathy. The chain employs TRBV29-1 and TRBJ2-5; D unresolved. The sequencing sample was made of blood. In DNA, the CDR3 is TGCAGCGTTGAAGATGAAATCGGTTGGGAGACCCAGTACTTC. Translated: CSVEDEIGWETQYF.